Below, 9 T cell receptor beta chains from the same sample are listed, as sequenced in a study of regulatory T cells in long-lasting Graves disease. Time point defined: newly diagnosed GD, antithyroid drugs for less than 3 months. Generation of the TCR library employed RNA extracted from PBMCs. According to the study, TCR beta libraries were built with iRepertoire HTBI primers and CDR3-region Arm-PCR. TCRdb processed the multiplex PCR reads anew with MiXCR; each CDR3 protein has one entry. The data show around 500,000 distinct CDR3 sequences, with roughly 12% seen just once and 8.5% to 10% held by the top ten. The same sample was also used in a study of T cells in Graves' hyperthyroidism and ophthalmopathy.

Source: peripheral blood mononuclear cells (PBMCs), taken at new diagnosis, from a patient treated with antithyroid drugs. The origin of the receptors is a man aged 25-45 years with Graves disease.

This clonotype was seen many times. V usage is TRBV7-2 and J usage is TRBJ2-1, with no clear D. The germline gives CDR1 SGHTA, CDR2 FQGNSA. The CDR3 totals 14 residues. V lost 1 base and J lost 12, with 16 bases in between. The CDR3 DNA is TGTGCCAGCAGCTTAGATCTGCCCCCCCGGCGGCAGTTCTTC. As protein: CASSLDLPPRRQFF.

This clonotype showed up many times. V gene TRBV6-2 or TRBV6-3 combines with J gene TRBJ2-1; D remains unclear. V dropped 2 bases and J dropped 7 bases, with 15 bases sitting between them. The CDR3 is 15 residues long. The V gene's germline CDR1 is MNHEY and CDR2 SVGEGT. DNA for the CDR3: TGTGCCAGCAGTTACCGGGCGGAATACTCGAATGAGCAGTTCTTC. It yields the protein CASSYRAEYSNEQFF.

This clonotype has at least ten counts. The V call is TRBV29-1, the J call TRBJ2-1, with D possibly being TRBD1 or TRBD2 (6 bases each). The J call could be wrong; TRBJ2-5 is a better fit for the DNA end. The CDR3 contains 12 residues. The germline V gene encodes CDR1 SQVTM and CDR2 ANQGSEA. The DNA of the CDR3 is TGCAGCGCCGTAGGGGGGCTGGGGACCCAGTACTTC. It encodes CSAVGGLGTQYF.

This clonotype showed up many times. The chain recombines TRBV20-1 with TRBJ2-3; 12 nucleotides match TRBD2. CDR1 and CDR2 from the germline V gene are DFQATT and SNEGSKA (reference sequence). The CDR3 sequence is 15 residues long. Unmatched junction bases numbered 9, after V lost 7 bases and J lost 4 bases. The CDR3 bases are TGCAGTGTCACTAGCGGGAGGATGTTGGCAGATACGCAGTATTTT. It specifies CSVTSGRMLADTQYF.

This clonotype came up many times. The chain carries TRBV28 and TRBJ2-2; 10 bases agree with TRBD1. Germline CDR1 MDHEN, CDR2 SYDVKM. CDR3 length: 16 residues. V lost 5 bases and J lost 7; bases outside the gene matches: 10. In DNA form, the CDR3 reads TGTGCCAGCAGTCCCGGGACAGGGGCGCTCGGCGGGGAGCTGTTTTTT. Translation gives CASSPGTGALGGELFF.

A few counts support this clonotype. The gene calls are TRBV29-1 and TRBJ1-2; D gene unclear. CDR3 length: 14 amino acids. CDR1 and CDR2 (germline): SQVTM, ANQGSEA. V was pared by 0 bases and J by 8 bases, with 16 bases between. This chain's CDR3 is CSVEDRRIVVGYTF. For the CDR3, the DNA is TGCAGCGTTGAAGATCGGCGGATTGTTGTAGGCTACACCTTC.

This clonotype was seen repeatedly, ten times or more. The V gene is TRBV2, the J gene TRBJ2-3, with 8 nucleotides matching TRBD1. J was trimmed by 2 bases and V by 6 bases; bases with no gene match: 4. The CDR3 is 14 amino acids. Germline CDR1 is SNHLY and CDR2 is FYNNEI. The CDR3 loop is CASRLDRDTDTQYF. The CDR3 nucleotides read TGTGCCAGCAGGCTGGACAGGGACACAGATACGCAGTATTTT. Full variable domain (remainder filled in from reference TRBV2 and TRBJ2-3): EPEVTQTPSHQVTQMGQEVILRCVPISNHLYFYWYRQILGQKVEFLVSFYNNEISEKSEIFDDQFSVERPDGSNFTLKIRSTKLEDSAMYFCASRLDRDTDTQYFGPGTRLTVL.

This clonotype was recorded once. One base separates it from a far larger clone, so it is likely a read error. The V and J genes are TRBV7-9 and TRBJ2-1; 10 bases line up with TRBD1. Losses at the gene ends were 6 bases for V and 8 bases for J; bases not matched to a gene: 1. The CDR3 is 12 amino acids. Germline V CDR1 and CDR2: SEHNR, FQNEAQ (reference sequence). CDR3 nucleotide sequence: TGTGCCAGCAGGACAGGGGGCGATGAGCAGTTCTTC. This codes for CASRTGGDEQFF.

V is TRBV18 and J is TRBJ1-4; D uncertain. The CDR3 has 15 residues. V was shortened by 2 bases and J by 0 bases, with 7 bases between the two germline ends. Germline CDR1 is KGHSH and CDR2 is LQKENI. In DNA, the CDR3 is TGTGCCAGCTCACCAGACCGATCAACTAATGAAAAACTGTTTTTT. Amino acid sequence: CASSPDRSTNEKLFF.